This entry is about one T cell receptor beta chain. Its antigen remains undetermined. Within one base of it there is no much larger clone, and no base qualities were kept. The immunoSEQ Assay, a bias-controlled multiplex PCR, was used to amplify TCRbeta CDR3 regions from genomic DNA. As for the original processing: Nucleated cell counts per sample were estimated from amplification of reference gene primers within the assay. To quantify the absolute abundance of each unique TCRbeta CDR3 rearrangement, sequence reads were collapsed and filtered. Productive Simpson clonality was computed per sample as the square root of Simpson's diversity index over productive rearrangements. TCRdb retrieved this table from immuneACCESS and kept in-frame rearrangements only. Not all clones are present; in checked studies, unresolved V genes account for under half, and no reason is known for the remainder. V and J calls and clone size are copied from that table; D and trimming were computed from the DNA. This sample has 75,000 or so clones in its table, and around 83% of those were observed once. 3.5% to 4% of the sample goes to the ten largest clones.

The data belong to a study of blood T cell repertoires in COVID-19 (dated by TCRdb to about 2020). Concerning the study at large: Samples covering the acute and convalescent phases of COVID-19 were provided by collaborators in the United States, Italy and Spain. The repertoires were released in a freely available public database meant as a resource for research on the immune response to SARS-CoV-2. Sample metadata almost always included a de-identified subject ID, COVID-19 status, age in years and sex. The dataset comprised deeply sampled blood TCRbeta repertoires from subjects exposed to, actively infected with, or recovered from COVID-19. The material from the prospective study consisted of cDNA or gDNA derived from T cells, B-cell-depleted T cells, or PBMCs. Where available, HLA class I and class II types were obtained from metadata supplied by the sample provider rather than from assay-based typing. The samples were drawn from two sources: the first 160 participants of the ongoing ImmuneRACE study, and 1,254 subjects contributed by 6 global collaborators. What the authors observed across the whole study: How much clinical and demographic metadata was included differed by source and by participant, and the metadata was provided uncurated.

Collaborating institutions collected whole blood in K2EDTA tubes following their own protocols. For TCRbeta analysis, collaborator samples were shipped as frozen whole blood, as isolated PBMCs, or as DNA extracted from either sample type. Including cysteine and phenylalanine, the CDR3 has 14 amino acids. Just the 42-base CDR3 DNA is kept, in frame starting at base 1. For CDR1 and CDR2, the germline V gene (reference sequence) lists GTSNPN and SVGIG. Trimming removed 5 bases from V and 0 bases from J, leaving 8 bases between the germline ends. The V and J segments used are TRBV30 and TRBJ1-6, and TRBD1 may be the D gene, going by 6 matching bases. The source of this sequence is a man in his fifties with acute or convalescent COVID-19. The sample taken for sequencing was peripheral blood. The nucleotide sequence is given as TGTGCCTGGGACAGGAGCTCCTATAATTCACCCCTCCACTTT. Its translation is CAWDRSSYNSPLHF.